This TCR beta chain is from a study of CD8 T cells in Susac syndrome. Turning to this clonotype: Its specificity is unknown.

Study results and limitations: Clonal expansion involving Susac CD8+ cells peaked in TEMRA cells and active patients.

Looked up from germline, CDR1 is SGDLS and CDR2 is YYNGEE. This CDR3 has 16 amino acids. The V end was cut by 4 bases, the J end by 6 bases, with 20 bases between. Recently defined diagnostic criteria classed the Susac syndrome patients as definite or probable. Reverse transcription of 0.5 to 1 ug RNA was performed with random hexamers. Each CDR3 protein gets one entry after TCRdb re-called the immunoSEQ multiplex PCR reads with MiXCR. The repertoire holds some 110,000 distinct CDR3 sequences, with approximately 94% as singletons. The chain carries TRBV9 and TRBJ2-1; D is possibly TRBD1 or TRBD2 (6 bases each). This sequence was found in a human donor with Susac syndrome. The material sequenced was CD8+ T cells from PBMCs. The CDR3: CASSPQSGGGGNEQFF. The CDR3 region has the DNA TGTGCCAGCAGCCCCCAGTCCGGGGGCGGCGGCAATGAGCAGTTCTTC.